This TCR beta chain was recovered during a study of CD8 T cells in Susac syndrome (dated by TCRdb to the late 2010s). For the wider study: Whether CD8+ T cell activation and differentiation in Susac syndrome was antigen driven was tested using repertoire sequencing. General findings and caveats noted by the study authors: The study acknowledged that relatively few individuals were included in the TCR sequencing and HLA analysis.

This clonotype is a singleton in its sample. No antigen is known for it. There are no base qualities to consult, and no much larger clone falls within one base. Just one read gives weak support. RNA was extracted using the RNeasy kit, and about 0.45 to 1 ug of the RNA was reverse transcribed with random hexamers. The immunoSEQ multiplex PCR assay, covering 54 Vbeta and 13 Jbeta segments, was used to amplify TCR beta CDR3 regions. PCR amplification bias was corrected by using a synthetic template baseline for primer optimization and computational correction. Per the authors' processing: Reads were assigned to V, D and J genes according to IMGT and analyzed in immunoSEQ Analyzer, with only productive sequences retained. To calculate clonality, Shannon entropy was normalized by log2 of the number of productive unique sequences and then subtracted from one. For each patient and control, public and private clones were evaluated among the 100 most prevalent clones. Susac-specific clones were defined as absent from healthy and MS cohorts, 850 to 1,300 published viral clones and other ImmuneACCESS disease sequences. Using fastp at Q25 and MiXCR, TCRdb reprocessed the public reads and kept productive beta chains. Records with the same CDR3 protein are collapsed into one entry carrying the most frequent genes and DNA. Here the V and J calls rest on TCRdb's processing, not on the authors' analysis. Within this sample are approximately 200,000 distinct CDR3 sequences, with 85% to 95% of them counted one time only. Just over 0.08% of the sample goes to the ten largest clones.

Taken from cysteine to phenylalanine, the CDR3 has 17 residues. Only CDR3 DNA is held: 51 bases, read in frame from base 1. V ends up 3 bases short and J 3 bases short, with an unmatched junction base count of 6. Per the germline V gene (reference sequence), LNHDA is the CDR1 and SQIVND is the CDR2. Peripheral blood CD8+ and CD4+ T cells from healthy donors, Susac syndrome patients and multiple sclerosis patients were profiled using high-throughput TCR beta sequencing. The multiple sclerosis controls were treatment-naive patients who had stable or active relapsing-remitting disease and met the revised McDonald criteria. Bulk CD8+ and CD4+ T cells were purified magnetically by negative isolation, whereas CD8+ TEMRA cells were enriched by FACS. Blood was drawn into EDTA tubes, processed within 24 hours, and PBMCs were isolated by density gradient centrifugation. PBMCs intended for TCR sequencing were cryopreserved in liquid nitrogen and thawed later in a water bath at 37 degrees C. A purity of at least 90% was achieved for sorted or isolated CD4+, CD8+ and CD8+ TEMRA cells.

This receptor was identified in a human donor with multiple sclerosis. The rearrangement combines TRBV19 with TRBJ2-1; TRBD2 lines up with 12 middle nucleotides. Sequenced material: CD4+ T cells from PBMCs. Read as DNA, the sequence is TGTGCCAGTAGTATCTTTGGACTAGCGGGACTCTACAATGAGCAGTTCTTC. Its protein reads: CASSIFGLAGLYNEQFF.